A single sample is the source of the 9 T cell receptor beta chains below, sequenced in a study of T cell repertoires in cytomegalovirus infection. One entry per CDR3 protein, called by TCRdb with MiXCR from the reads. The sample lists hundreds of thousands of distinct CDR3 sequences, under 20% occurring once. Input material: PBMCs. Every receptor here comes from a human donor in good health (CMV status not recorded). Some clones in this sample may be carry-over from other donors' samples.

Many counts were recorded for this clonotype. This sequence joins TRBV7-2 and TRBJ1-3, with a tentative D call TRBD1 (5 bases). V shed 1 base and J shed 4 bases, with 14 bases lying between them. Germline-derived CDR1 and CDR2 are SGHTA and FQGNSA. The CDR3 contains 16 residues. CDR3 sequence reads: CASSLDVRTWGNTIYF. DNA for the CDR3: TGTGCCAGCAGCTTAGATGTTAGGACATGGGGAAACACCATATATTTT.

A few counts support this clonotype. The J gene is TRBJ2-3, the V gene TRBV7-9, with TRBD1 as a possible D gene (5 bases). CDR1 is SEHNR, CDR2 FQNEAQ, per germline (reference sequence). V was trimmed by 3 bases and J by 4 bases, leaving 14 bases between them. This CDR3 contains 15 residues. The DNA of the CDR3 is TGTGCCAGCAGCTTCGACAGCGATCCTTCAGATACGCAGTATTTT. Protein product: CASSFDSDPSDTQYF.

This clonotype came up many times. The chain couples TRBV10-3 to TRBJ2-2; D is possibly TRBD1 (6 bases). Looked up from germline, CDR1 is ENHRY and CDR2 is SYGVKD. The V and J ends lost 3 bases and 3 bases respectively, with 8 bases between them. This CDR3 spans 14 amino acids. Here the CDR3 DNA reads TGTGCCATCAGTGAAAACAGGGACACCGGGGAGCTGTTTTTT. This encodes CAISENRDTGELFF.

This chain joins TRBV28 and TRBJ1-1; D gene uncertain. The CDR3 runs to 14 residues. The V gene's germline CDR1 is MDHEN and CDR2 SYDVKM. Trimming removed 2 bases at V and 0 bases at J, with 7 bases between. The CDR3, as DNA: TGTGCCAGCAGTTTACCCAACATGAACACTGAAGCTTTCTTT. This codes for CASSLPNMNTEAFF.

There are a few counts of this clonotype. This chain uses TRBV19 with TRBJ2-2; D may match TRBD1 or TRBD2 (6 bases each). Per the germline V gene, CDR1 is LNHDA and CDR2 is SQIVND (reference sequence). V shed 3 bases and J shed 7 bases, with 24 bases lying between them. The CDR3 is made up of 18 amino acids. The CDR3 spells CASSINGGTTFGDGELFF. Written as DNA, the CDR3 is TGTGCCAGTAGTATTAATGGCGGGACAACCTTCGGTGACGGGGAGCTGTTTTTT.

The table lists this clonotype with a few counts. This chain uses TRBV20-1 with TRBJ2-5, with 7 bases aligning to TRBD1. Looked up from germline, CDR1 is DFQATT and CDR2 is SNEGSKA (reference sequence). The CDR3 covers 13 residues. Losses at the gene ends were 4 bases for V and 2 bases for J; bases not matched to a gene: 4. CDR3 nucleotides: TGCAGTGCTATCGGGACAGTACAAGAGACCCAGTACTTC. Encoded protein: CSAIGTVQETQYF.

The gene calls are TRBV4-2 and TRBJ1-1; D may be TRBD1 (5 bases). Trimming shortened V by 3 bases and J by 2 bases, and 16 bases separated the two germline ends. Germline V gives CDR1 LGHNA, CDR2 YNFKEQ. The CDR3 has 16 residues. In nucleotides, the CDR3 is TGTGCCAGCAGCCAGGATTTCGACAGTCTAAACACTGAAGCTTTCTTT. Its protein is CASSQDFDSLNTEAFF.

The gene calls are TRBV2 and TRBJ2-7, with TRBD2 identical over 8 bases. This CDR3 comprises 14 residues. Germline CDR1 and CDR2: SNHLY and FYNNEI. V shed 4 bases and J 0 bases; nucleotides not matched to a gene: 2. The CDR3 sequence: CASSGGGHSYEQYF. In nucleotides, the CDR3 is TGTGCCAGCAGTGGCGGGGGGCACTCCTACGAGCAGTACTTC.

This clonotype occurred a few times. V usage is TRBV7-9 and J usage is TRBJ1-4, with TRBD1 matching over 8 bases. V lost 1 base, J lost 5 bases, and 6 bases stayed unmatched. This CDR3 contains 16 residues. Germline values: CDR1 SEHNR, CDR2 FQNEAQ (reference sequence). CDR3 region: CASSLVGQVLNEKLFF. The CDR3 DNA reads as TGTGCCAGCAGCTTAGTGGGACAGGTCCTGAATGAAAAACTGTTTTTT.